A single sample gave rise to the 19 T cell receptor beta chains below, sequenced in a study of cytomegalovirus exposure and HLA in healthy donors. Libraries were prepared by immunoSEQ multiplex PCR; TCRdb keeps only in-frame clonotypes and omits some of them. Of about 170,000 clones listed, roughly nine tenths were seen once; the top ten hold around 6%. The sequenced sample was PBMCs. These receptors came from a woman in her thirties in good health and CMV-seronegative.

The genes are TRBV10-3 and TRBJ1-2; D not resolved. Between the trimmed V and J ends, which lost 0 bases and 6 bases, there was a span of 11 bases. This CDR3 spans 14 amino acids. Germline V gene sequence: CDR1 ENHRY, CDR2 SYGVKD. The CDR3 here is CAISESSGVDGYTF. CDR3 DNA: TGTGCCATCAGTGAGTCTTCGGGTGTGGATGGCTACACCTTC.

The chain combines TRBV19 with TRBJ2-7; 7 bases agree with TRBD1. Germline V CDR1 and CDR2: LNHDA, SQIVND (reference sequence). The CDR3 has 14 amino acids. The V and J ends lost 8 bases and 3 bases, in that order; junction bases with no gene match: 10. CDR3 sequence reads: CASGYRGRIYEQYF. The DNA of the CDR3 is TGTGCCAGTGGATACAGGGGTCGTATCTACGAGCAGTACTTC.

The chain uses TRBV11-1 and TRBJ2-1; 9 bases map to TRBD2. The length of the CDR3 is 16 residues. Trimming at V came to 1 base and at J to 5 bases, leaving 6 bases not matched to a gene. Per germline, CDR1 SGHAT and CDR2 FQDESV (reference sequence). CDR3 sequence reads: CASSLVLTSGHNEQFF. The CDR3 coding sequence is TGTGCCAGCAGCTTAGTCTTAACTAGCGGGCACAATGAGCAGTTCTTC.

V gene TRBV5-4 combines with J gene TRBJ2-7; D is undetermined. Germline lookup yields CDR1 SGHNT and CDR2 YYREEE (reference sequence). CDR3 length: 14 amino acids. The ends were cut back, 5 bases at V and 3 bases at J, with 15 bases in the middle. For the CDR3, the DNA is TGTGCCAGCAGTCGAGGAGTAACTGTCTACGAGCAGTACTTC. Its translation is CASSRGVTVYEQYF.

The chain joins TRBV7-6 to TRBJ2-7; either TRBD1 or TRBD2 may supply D (5 bases each). Germline V gives CDR1 SGHVS, CDR2 FNYEAQ. The CDR3 is 13 residues long. V lost 5 bases and J 4 bases, leaving 12 bases between the germline ends. The CDR3 region has the DNA TGTGCCAGCAGCCTCCGGGACGGTTACGAGCAGTACTTC. Protein: CASSLRDGYEQYF.

The genes are TRBV27 and TRBJ2-7; D not resolved. With 0 bases removed from V and 4 bases from J, the gap between germline ends came to 13 bases. The CDR3 is 15 residues long. The germline gives CDR1 MNHEY, CDR2 SMNVEV (reference sequence). The DNA of the CDR3 is TGTGCCAGCAGTTTATCACCATTTAGCATATACGAGCAGTACTTC. This translates into CASSLSPFSIYEQYF.

J is TRBJ2-1 and V is TRBV10-3; 8 bases map to TRBD1. This CDR3 contains 15 residues. In germline, CDR1 is ENHRY, CDR2 SYGVKD. The V gene end was trimmed by 2 bases and the J gene end by 7 bases; junction bases not matched to a gene: 7. The CDR3 bases are TGTGCCATCAGTGAGGACCAGGGGGCATGGAATGAGCAGTTCTTC. This gives the protein CAISEDQGAWNEQFF.

This chain links TRBV7-2 with TRBJ2-1; TRBD2 agrees at 8 bases. Germline V lookup: CDR1 SGHTA, CDR2 FQGNSA. The ends lost 6 bases at V and 8 bases at J; junction bases unmatched: 12. CDR3 length: 15 amino acids. CDR3 DNA sequence: TGTGCCAGCAGTCAGACTAGCGACCCCGTCGATGAGCAGTTCTTC. Translation gives CASSQTSDPVDEQFF.

This sequence joins TRBV2 and TRBJ2-7; D gene unclear. V was pared by 2 bases and J by 0 bases, with 11 bases between. This CDR3 spans 15 amino acids. Germline V gives CDR1 SNHLY, CDR2 FYNNEI. CDR3 DNA: TGTGCCAGCAGTGAAACGGTGGCCCCCTCCTACGAGCAGTACTTC. Its translation: CASSETVAPSYEQYF.

The chain employs TRBV10-3 and TRBJ2-1, with TRBD2 matching 11 bases. Germline V gives CDR1 ENHRY, CDR2 SYGVKD. The length of the CDR3 is 17 residues. Trimming cost V 3 bases and J 7 bases; bases outside gene matches: 11. CDR3 in amino acids: CAISDSRSGRANNEQFF. CDR3 nucleotides: TGTGCCATCAGTGACTCTCGTAGCGGGAGGGCCAATAATGAGCAGTTCTTC.

The chain employs TRBV9 and TRBJ2-6; tentatively, D is TRBD2 (5 bases). In germline, CDR1 is SGDLS, CDR2 YYNGEE. CDR3 size: 21 residues. Deletions cut 1 base from V and 0 bases from J, with 23 bases between. For the CDR3, the DNA is TGTGCCAGCAGCGTATCCCCTCTACTAGGAGCCCGGTACTCTGGGGCCAACGTCCTGACTTTC. As protein: CASSVSPLLGARYSGANVLTF.

The V call is TRBV6-1, the J call TRBJ2-7; D may be TRBD1 (6 bases). The V gene's germline CDR1 is MNHNS and CDR2 SASEGT. V was cut by 6 bases and J by 2 bases, with 17 bases left in between. The CDR3 extends over 15 amino acids. The DNA for the CDR3 is TGTGCCAGCAGGGAGCGACACAGGGAAACCTACGAGCAGTACTTC. It codes for CASRERHRETYEQYF.

The chain couples TRBV7-6 to TRBJ2-1; TRBD2 aligns across 10 bases. V shed 4 bases and J 4 bases; nucleotides not matched to a gene: 4. The CDR3 consists of 15 residues. CDR1 and CDR2 (germline): SGHVS, FNYEAQ. As DNA, the CDR3 is TGTGCCAGCAGCTCGCTAGCGGGAGCTTACAATGAGCAGTTCTTC. Its translation is CASSSLAGAYNEQFF.

The rearrangement uses TRBV5-6 and TRBJ2-5; 7 nucleotides line up with TRBD1. Per germline, CDR1 SGHDT and CDR2 YYEEEE. The CDR3 sequence is 16 residues long. Trimming at V came to 5 bases and at J to 2 bases, leaving 12 bases not matched to a gene. CDR3 region: CASSPYRDSIQETQYF. The CDR3 bases are TGTGCCAGCAGTCCTTACCGGGACAGCATACAAGAGACCCAGTACTTC.

V usage is TRBV5-6 and J usage is TRBJ2-1; D is ambiguous. Germline CDR1 and CDR2: SGHDT and YYEEEE. V dropped 0 bases and J dropped 0 bases, with 7 bases sitting between them. The CDR3 contains 15 residues. CDR3 nucleotides: TGTGCCAGCAGCTTGGGCGGTTACTCCTACAATGAGCAGTTCTTC. Translated: CASSLGGYSYNEQFF. The full variable domain, its missing parts supplied by reference TRBV5-6 and TRBJ2-1, is DAGVTQSPTHLIKTRGQQVTLRCSPKSGHDTVSWYQQALGQGPQFIFQYYEEEERQRGNFPDRFSGHQFPNYSSELNVNALLLGDSALYLCASSLGGYSYNEQFFGPGTRLTVL.

This clone was detected a few times. The V and J genes are TRBV6-5 and TRBJ2-5; D unclear. Trimming removed 6 bases from V and 5 bases from J, with 13 bases in between. CDR3 length equals 13 residues. Germline CDR1 and CDR2: MNHEY and SVGAGI. The CDR3 nucleotides read TGTGCCAGCAGACGTCAATGGGCGGAGACCCAGTACTTC. Its protein product is CASRRQWAETQYF.

The chain links TRBV7-2 to TRBJ1-2; no definite D call. The V gene's germline CDR1 is SGHTA and CDR2 FQGNSA. The CDR3 has 12 amino acids. Trimming pared 5 bases from V and 6 bases from J, leaving 10 bases between. CDR3 amino acids: CASSVGPDGYTF. CDR3 DNA sequence: TGTGCCAGCAGCGTCGGCCCGGATGGCTACACCTTC.

This chain joins TRBV5-1 and TRBJ1-4; D perhaps matches TRBD1 (6 bases). Germline V gene lookup returns CDR1 SGHRS and CDR2 YFSETQ. V shed 0 bases and J shed 0 bases, with 12 bases lying between them. The CDR3 consists of 17 residues. The CDR3 sequence: CASSLAQDRPTNEKLFF. The DNA of the CDR3 is TGCGCCAGCAGCTTGGCCCAGGACAGACCAACTAATGAAAAACTGTTTTTT.

This clone was seen only once. The V gene is TRBV5-6, the J gene TRBJ1-1; unclear D gene. There are 16 residues in the CDR3. V lost 0 bases to trimming and J lost 6 bases, with 18 bases between them. Germline CDR1 is SGHDT and CDR2 is YYEEEE. The CDR3 nucleotides are TGTGCCAGCAGCTTGGCTTCTCGGCCGGTGGTCGCTGAAGCTTTCTTT. The encoded protein is CASSLASRPVVAEAFF. The entire variable domain, with the rest obtained from reference TRBV5-6 and TRBJ1-1, is as follows: DAGVTQSPTHLIKTRGQQVTLRCSPKSGHDTVSWYQQALGQGPQFIFQYYEEEERQRGNFPDRFSGHQFPNYSSELNVNALLLGDSALYLCASSLASRPVVAEAFFGQGTRLTVV.